This T cell receptor beta chain comes out of a study of T cell responses to AZD1222 COVID-19 vaccine. Worth noting for this clone: Its specificity is not known.

Here immunoSEQ multiplex PCR was the method, and the copy in TCRdb shows in-frame clones only, minus some. The sample holds around 100,000 clones; around 85% are singletons and the top ten take roughly 4.5%. Study findings and constraints: Donors were chiefly white British, with a greater number of females, and clonal diversity was perhaps underestimated. In all cases, repertoires were sampled only after the peak T cell response. Baseline serology detected seropositivity in only six AZD1222 recipients.

Trimming shortened V by 4 bases and J by 7 bases, and 4 bases separated the two germline ends. Germline CDR1 and CDR2: LGHDT and YNNKEL (reference sequence). This CDR3 region has 11 residues. This clonotype was obtained from an adult who received the AZD1222 COVID-19 vaccine. J is TRBJ2-2 and V is TRBV3-1 (or the pseudogene TRBV3-2); no firm D call. Sequencing was performed on peripheral blood, taken 28 days after the second AZD1222 dose. The chain's CDR3 is CASSRNGELFF. The CDR3 DNA sequence: TGTGCCAGCAGCCGCAACGGGGAGCTGTTTTTT.